This T cell receptor beta chain is drawn from a study of radiotherapy plus CTLA-4 blockade in lung cancer. Whole-study context: Patients showed objective responses in 15% to 20% of cases, and disease control was achieved by over 25%. Overall study findings and caveats: Blood TCR clones of tumor origin expanded after radiotherapy plus ipilimumab.

Note on this clone: Its antigen remains unidentified.

V was clipped by 5 bases and J by 11 bases; unmatched bases: 3. Germline V lookup: CDR1 SGHDN, CDR2 FVKESK. The CDR3 sequence is 14 residues long. Some clones are missing from TCRdb's copy, which holds only in-frame ones; the method was immunoSEQ multiplex PCR. The profile shows roughly 46,000 clones, around 76% of them singletons. Chemo-refractory metastatic non-small-cell lung cancer patients underwent focal radiation alongside CTLA-4 blockade with ipilimumab. This clonotype originated in a human donor with non-small cell lung cancer who had stable disease on radiotherapy plus ipilimumab. The sequencing used peripheral blood, collected from a patient treated with radiotherapy plus ipilimumab. This chain uses TRBV14 with TRBJ2-2, with TRBD2 matching over 15 bases. The CDR3 loop reads CASSTGLAGGELFF. The CDR3 DNA reads as TGTGCCAGCAGCACGGGACTAGCGGGGGGTGAGCTGTTTTTT.